This TCR beta chain was recorded in a study of blood T cell repertoires in COVID-19. As for the study in general: T cells, B-cell-depleted T cells, or PBMCs supplied cDNA or gDNA.

The cohort comprised adults aged roughly 18 to 95 years residing in approximately 25 US areas. Cohorts were determined from participant-reported clinical history. A COVID-19 case was met by exposed participants within 2 weeks before study entry. The V segment lost 8 bases and the J segment 6 bases; nucleotides outside the gene matches: 0. This CDR3 comprises 10 residues. Germline-derived CDR1 and CDR2 are KGHDR and SFDVKD. Profiled with immunoSEQ multiplex PCR; TCRdb holds only in-frame clones, not every one. The profile shows hundreds of thousands of clones, around 85% of them singletons. This chain links TRBV24-1 with TRBJ2-7, with 7 positions matching TRBD2. The source of this sequence is a woman younger than 45 who had been exposed to COVID-19. Material: PBMCs or T cells enriched from blood (not recorded which). CDR3 nucleotides: TGTGCCACCAAGCGGGGCGAGCAGTACTTC. It encodes CATKRGEQYF.